Below, 32 T cell receptor beta chains from the same sample are listed, as sequenced in a study of cytomegalovirus exposure and HLA in healthy donors (dated 2017 in TCRdb). The library relied on the immunoSEQ multiplex PCR assay. For the multiplex PCR, a mixture combining 60 forward primers for TCR Vbeta segments and 13 reverse primers for TCR Jbeta segments was used. TCRdb carries this immuneACCESS record with in-frame sequences only. Its versions omit some clonotypes, under half of them owing to an unresolved V gene in the studies checked, with the rest unexplained. This sample is represented by about 180,000 clones; 82% of them were singletons. Of the sample, 0.5% to 0.55% falls within the top ten clones. What was sequenced was PBMCs. Receptors originate from a woman between 45 and 60 years old in good health and CMV-seronegative.

In its sample, this clone was seen once. This chain links TRBV10-1 with TRBJ2-1; 11 bases fit TRBD1. CDR3 length: 16 residues. The J segment lost 5 bases and the V segment lost 4 bases, leaving 7 bases of the junction unmatched. CDR1 is WNHNN, CDR2 SYGVQD, per germline (reference sequence). CDR3: CASSAGQGVKDNEQFF. CDR3 sequence (DNA): TGCGCCAGCAGTGCGGGACAGGGGGTGAAAGACAATGAGCAGTTCTTC.

This chain uses TRBV19 with TRBJ1-1, with D maybe TRBD1 (5 bases). The CDR3 contains 16 residues. CDR1 and CDR2 (germline): LNHDA, SQIVND (reference sequence). The germline V and J ends were trimmed by 5 bases and 7 bases, with 23 bases remaining between them. In nucleotides, the CDR3 is TGTGCCAGTAGTCAAAGACAGATCCGCCCGAAGTTTGAAGCTTTCTTT. Protein: CASSQRQIRPKFEAFF. Using reference TRBV19 and TRBJ1-1 for the parts outside the CDR3, the full variable domain is DGGITQSPKYLFRKEGQNVTLSCEQNLNHDAMYWYRQDPGQGLRLIYYSQIVNDFQKGDIAEGYSVSREKKESFPLTVTSAQKNPTAFYLCASSQRQIRPKFEAFFGQGTRLTVV.

The rearrangement links TRBV11-1 to TRBJ2-1; a weak D match, TRBD2 (5 bases). Germline V lookup: CDR1 SGHAT, CDR2 FQDESV (reference sequence). The CDR3 sequence is 16 residues long. Trimming stripped 4 bases from V and 0 bases from J, with 13 bases between. The CDR3 nucleotides read TGTGCCAGCAGCTCCCGGACTCCGAGCTCCTACAATGAGCAGTTCTTC. Its translation is CASSSRTPSSYNEQFF.

CDR3 residues: CASSPPGVTEAFF. The CDR3 coding sequence is TGTGCCAGTAGCCCTCCAGGGGTCACTGAAGCTTTCTTT. The chain joins TRBV19 to TRBJ1-1; a weak D match, TRBD1 (6 bases). Trimming left V 6 bases short and J 4 bases short, with 12 bases between. The germline V gene encodes CDR1 LNHDA and CDR2 SQIVND (reference sequence). The CDR3 is made up of 13 amino acids.

The CDR3, as DNA: TGTGCCAGCAGCTTGACGGGGGGGCCCCAAGAGACCCAGTACTTC. It translates to CASSLTGGPQETQYF. The genes are TRBV7-9 and TRBJ2-5; TRBD2 aligns across 8 bases. This CDR3 comprises 15 residues. Germline lookup yields CDR1 SEHNR and CDR2 FQNEAQ (reference sequence). Losses at the gene ends were 3 bases for V and 1 base for J; bases not matched to a gene: 4.

This clone was detected only a few times. The CDR3 DNA follows: TGTGCCAGCAGTGCACGGGGAGCTGGAAACACCATATATTTT. Its protein product is CASSARGAGNTIYF. The rearrangement links TRBV2 to TRBJ1-3; D is uncertain. Germline CDR1 SNHLY, CDR2 FYNNEI. The V and J ends lost 4 bases and 2 bases respectively, with 9 bases between them. The length of the CDR3 is 14 residues. The full variable domain, rest sourced from reference TRBV2 and TRBJ1-3, is EPEVTQTPSHQVTQMGQEVILRCVPISNHLYFYWYRQILGQKVEFLVSFYNNEISEKSEIFDDQFSVERPDGSNFTLKIRSTKLEDSAMYFCASSARGAGNTIYFGEGSWLTVV.

The gene calls are TRBV12-5 and TRBJ2-6, with 7 bases lining up with TRBD1. V gave up 0 bases and J gave up 2 bases; unmatched junction bases: 7. This CDR3 is built from 18 residues. Looked up from germline, CDR1 is LGHNT and CDR2 is FRNRAP. In DNA form, the CDR3 reads TGTGCTAGTGGTTTGGTCAGACAGGGTCCCACTGGGGCCAACGTCCTGACTTTC. It specifies CASGLVRQGPTGANVLTF.

The chain carries TRBV2 and TRBJ1-4, with D hard to call. The CDR3 runs 15 residues. The V gene lost 3 bases and the J gene lost 13 bases, with 21 bases spanning the gap. Germline V gene sequence: CDR1 SNHLY, CDR2 FYNNEI. CDR3 protein: CASSEASRESGALFF. The CDR3 nucleotides are TGTGCCAGCAGTGAGGCCAGCCGGGAATCGGGAGCACTGTTTTTT.

This chain connects TRBV5-1 to TRBJ1-4, with 11 positions matching TRBD1. CDR1 and CDR2 (germline): SGHRS, YFSETQ. There are 17 residues in the CDR3. V lost 3 bases, J lost 4 bases, and 8 bases stayed unmatched. The CDR3 reads CASSYSPGQGDNEKLFF. CDR3 DNA sequence: TGCGCCAGCAGCTACTCCCCGGGACAGGGGGATAATGAAAAACTGTTTTTT.

The V call is TRBV28, the J call TRBJ1-5; no definite D call. Trimming pared 6 bases from V and 2 bases from J, leaving 8 bases between. Germline lookup yields CDR1 MDHEN and CDR2 SYDVKM. The CDR3 totals 13 residues. The CDR3 nucleotides read TGTGCCAGCAGAAGTACACGCAATCAGCCCCAGCATTTT. It is translated as CASRSTRNQPQHF. Using reference TRBV28 and TRBJ1-5 for the parts outside the CDR3, the full variable domain is DVKVTQSSRYLVKRTGEKVFLECVQDMDHENMFWYRQDPGLGLRLIYFSYDVKMKEKGDIPEGYSVSREKKERFSLILESASTNQTSMYLCASRSTRNQPQHFGDGTRLSIL.

The CDR3 loop reads CSVSGTSGKVGEQFF. DNA for the CDR3: TGCAGCGTTTCCGGGACTAGCGGGAAAGTGGGTGAGCAGTTCTTC. The chain recombines TRBV29-1 with TRBJ2-1; 13 bases line up with TRBD2. Germline V gene data show CDR1 as SQVTM and CDR2 as ANQGSEA. V shed 5 bases, J shed 9 bases, and the junction held 10 bases outside the gene matches. CDR3 length: 15 residues.

The gene calls are TRBV28 and TRBJ2-7, with 10 bases identical to TRBD2. Germline V gene data show CDR1 as MDHEN and CDR2 as SYDVKM. The CDR3 length is 16 residues. J lost 2 bases, V lost 1 base, and 5 bases had no gene match. CDR3 amino acids: CASSLSTSGVAYEQYF. The CDR3 nucleotides are TGTGCCAGCAGTTTATCCACTAGCGGGGTTGCCTACGAGCAGTACTTC.

This sequence joins TRBV2 and TRBJ2-2, with unresolved D. This CDR3 has 14 residues. With 7 bases removed from V and 1 base from J, the gap between germline ends came to 10 bases. Germline assignment: CDR1 SNHLY and CDR2 FYNNEI. In DNA form, the CDR3 reads TGTGCCAGCAATCCTGCAGAGAACACCGGGGAGCTGTTTTTT. This codes for CASNPAENTGELFF.

This chain connects TRBV7-3 to TRBJ2-2; TRBD1 matches 8 bases. This CDR3 spans 15 amino acids. J lost 4 bases, V lost 2 bases, and 3 bases had no gene match. Looked up from germline, CDR1 is SGHTA and CDR2 is FQGTGA. The CDR3 protein is CASSLLQGGTGELFF. CDR3 DNA: TGTGCCAGCAGCTTATTACAGGGGGGCACCGGGGAGCTGTTTTTT.

The V call is TRBV28, the J call TRBJ2-3, with D unclear. V lost 3 bases to trimming and J lost 4 bases, with 11 bases between them. CDR3 size: 14 residues. Germline V gives CDR1 MDHEN, CDR2 SYDVKM. The CDR3 region has the DNA TGTGCCAGCAGTTTTAGCTTGCCACCAGATACGCAGTATTTT. Translation gives CASSFSLPPDTQYF.

The chain carries TRBV27 and TRBJ2-1; 10 bases fit TRBD2. V shed 5 bases and J 9 bases; nucleotides not matched to a gene: 13. The CDR3 has 16 residues. Germline CDR1 reads MNHEY; CDR2 reads SMNVEV (reference sequence). This CDR3 is CASSPLASGSGGEQFF. DNA for the CDR3: TGTGCCAGCAGTCCCTTGGCTAGCGGGAGTGGGGGTGAGCAGTTCTTC.

This sequence joins TRBV4-3 and TRBJ2-7; possibly TRBD2 for D (6 bases). There are 14 residues in the CDR3. Per the germline V gene, CDR1 is LGHNA and CDR2 is YSLEER. V lost 1 base and J 3 bases, leaving 10 bases between the germline ends. CDR3 nucleotide sequence: TGCGCCAGCAGCCAAGCCGGAGGGGTCTACGAGCAGTACTTC. It specifies CASSQAGGVYEQYF.

This clone showed up just a few times. The chain uses TRBV5-1 and TRBJ2-5; 7 nucleotides align to TRBD2. The CDR3 contains 14 residues. The germline V gene encodes CDR1 SGHRS and CDR2 YFSETQ. The trim removed 0 bases at V and 4 bases at J, leaving 3 bases unmatched. CDR3 loop: CASSLVASGETQYF. The CDR3 DNA is TGCGCCAGCAGCTTGGTGGCTAGCGGAGAGACCCAGTACTTC.

The V and J genes are TRBV19 and TRBJ2-7; 7 nucleotides align to TRBD2. The V segment lost 7 bases and the J segment 0 bases; nucleotides outside the gene matches: 6. CDR1 and CDR2 (germline): LNHDA, SQIVND (reference sequence). CDR3 length: 14 residues. CDR3 region: CASTPGGSSYEQYF. The CDR3 region has the DNA TGTGCCAGTACCCCGGGGGGAAGCTCCTACGAGCAGTACTTC.

The rearrangement joins TRBV11-1 to TRBJ2-7, with 7 bases aligning to TRBD1. There are 14 residues in the CDR3. Germline assignment: CDR1 SGHAT and CDR2 FQDESV (reference sequence). V lost 2 bases and J lost 3; bases outside the gene matches: 4. CDR3 sequence: CASSLWDRSYEQYF. As DNA, the CDR3 is TGTGCCAGCAGCTTATGGGACAGAAGCTACGAGCAGTACTTC.

The J gene is TRBJ1-2, the V gene TRBV13; D may be TRBD1 (5 bases). Between the trimmed V and J ends, which lost 4 bases and 4 bases, there was a span of 10 bases. CDR1 is PRHDT, CDR2 FYEKMQ, per germline (reference sequence). The CDR3 is 13 residues long. In DNA form, the CDR3 reads TGTGCCAGCAGCTCCCGGGGGTTCTATGGCTACACCTTC. This translates into CASSSRGFYGYTF.

V and J are TRBV28 and TRBJ2-2, with D unresolved. V was cut by 5 bases and J by 7 bases, with 17 bases left in between. This CDR3 contains 15 residues. Per germline, CDR1 MDHEN and CDR2 SYDVKM. For the CDR3, the DNA is TGTGCCAGCAGTAGACTTGTAGTTAACGACGGGGAGCTGTTTTTT. Its translation is CASSRLVVNDGELFF.

With regard to this clone: The sample carries other DNA sequences with the same CDR3. The chain employs TRBV5-6 and TRBJ2-5; D call uncertain. CDR1 and CDR2 (germline): SGHDT, YYEEEE. The CDR3 length is 13 residues. V lost 5 bases and J lost 4, with 12 bases in between. The CDR3 region has the DNA TGTGCCAGCAGATCTAGAGGTGGAGAGACCCAGTACTTC. Amino acids: CASRSRGGETQYF.

The chain's CDR3 is CASSVGAGNGEAFF. CDR3 nucleotides: TGTGCCAGCAGCGTAGGAGCCGGGAACGGTGAAGCTTTCTTT. This chain connects TRBV9 to TRBJ1-1; D remains ambiguous. V was clipped by 0 bases and J by 7 bases, with 13 bases between them. This CDR3 comprises 14 residues. The germline gives CDR1 SGDLS, CDR2 YYNGEE. Full variable domain (rest looked up from reference TRBV9 and TRBJ1-1): DSGVTQTPKHLITATGQRVTLRCSPRSGDLSVYWYQQSLDQGLQFLIQYYNGEERAKGNILERFSAQQFPDLHSELNLSSLELGDSALYFCASSVGAGNGEAFFGQGTRLTVV.

The rearrangement joins TRBV5-4 to TRBJ2-3; 7 bases match TRBD2. V shed 0 bases, J shed 1 base, and the junction held 2 bases outside the gene matches. The CDR3 spans 15 residues. Germline CDR1 is SGHNT and CDR2 is YYREEE (reference sequence). The CDR3 here is CASSLDSGRTDTQYF. The CDR3 nucleotides read TGTGCCAGCAGCTTGGATAGCGGGCGCACAGATACGCAGTATTTT.

Written as DNA, the CDR3 is TGTGCCAGCAGCTCAGGGGGGCGCGTAGTTGGAGGCTACACCTTC. Amino acids: CASSSGGRVVGGYTF. This chain uses TRBV7-9 with TRBJ1-2; 7 bases align to TRBD1. Losses at the gene ends were 4 bases for V and 8 bases for J; bases not matched to a gene: 13. This CDR3 region has 15 residues. Germline V gene lookup returns CDR1 SEHNR and CDR2 FQNEAQ (reference sequence).

The chain combines TRBV21-1 with TRBJ2-7; the table names TRBD1, a call not compared with the DNA. TRBV21-1 is termed a pseudogene. The CDR3 has 19 residues. The CDR3 sequence: CASSKRGGETGTGTYEQYF. CDR3 nucleotide sequence: TGTGCCAGCAGCAAACGGGGGGGGGAAACCGGGACAGGGACGTACGAGCAGTACTTC.

This chain's CDR3 is CATSRVGPGTGKTEAFF. The CDR3 DNA reads TGTGCCACCAGCAGAGTTGGACCTGGGACAGGGAAGACTGAAGCTTTCTTT. The chain combines TRBV15 with TRBJ1-1; 9 bases match TRBD1. V was clipped by 1 base and J by 5 bases; unmatched bases: 11. The CDR3 is 17 amino acids. Germline loops: CDR1 LNHNV, CDR2 YYDKDF (reference sequence).

This clone came up a few times. The chain uses TRBV7-3 and TRBJ1-2; TRBD1 agrees at 8 bases. With V trimmed by 5 bases and J by 7 bases, 12 bases remained unmatched. This CDR3 comprises 15 residues. Germline V gene lookup returns CDR1 SGHTA and CDR2 FQGTGA. CDR3 sequence: CASSTSPRGRGGYTF. CDR3 nucleotides: TGTGCCAGCAGCACGAGCCCCAGGGGGCGAGGTGGCTACACCTTC.

V and J are TRBV18 and TRBJ2-1, with TRBD2 matching 10 bases. This CDR3 is built from 14 residues. Germline V gene lookup returns CDR1 KGHSH and CDR2 LQKENI. The ends lost 6 bases at V and 9 bases at J; junction bases unmatched: 8. CDR3 DNA sequence: TGTGCCAGCTCCCCTAGCGGGGGCCTGGGTGAGCAGTTCTTC. This gives the protein CASSPSGGLGEQFF.

This sequence joins TRBV7-8 and TRBJ2-2; 8 positions match TRBD2. The CDR3 runs 15 residues. V dropped 2 bases and J dropped 5; count of bases not matched to a gene: 4. Per the germline V gene, CDR1 is SGHVS and CDR2 is FQNEAQ. The CDR3 DNA reads as TGTGCCAGCAGCTTAAAAGCGGGAGAGACCGGGGAGCTGTTTTTT. Translating gives CASSLKAGETGELFF.

V gene TRBV6-1 combines with J gene TRBJ2-3; TRBD2 agrees at 7 bases. V trimming: 8 bases; J trimming: 6 bases; junction bases outside the gene matches: 11. The CDR3 runs to 14 residues. CDR1 is MNHNS, CDR2 SASEGT, per germline. This chain's CDR3 is CASGGRAGVDTQYF. The CDR3 nucleotides read TGTGCCAGCGGAGGGAGGGCAGGTGTGGATACGCAGTATTTT.